The 10 T cell receptor beta chains below were found in one sample sequenced in a study of blood T cell repertoires in COVID-19. Generated by immunoSEQ multiplex PCR, the TCRdb table keeps only in-frame clones and is missing some. The sample yields some 290,000 clones, more than 85% seen once. The sequenced sample was peripheral blood. Source of these receptors: a man aged 18-30 years with active or convalescent COVID-19.

This clone has a single count. V is TRBV6-4 and J is TRBJ1-6; D unresolved. CDR1 is MRHNA, CDR2 SNTAGT, per germline. The CDR3 is 19 amino acids. Trimming took off 2 bases at V and 0 bases at J, with 17 bases between the two ends. The CDR3 loop is CASSDERQLRSSYNSPLHF. The CDR3 DNA sequence: TGTGCCAGCAGTGACGAAAGGCAACTTAGGAGCTCCTATAATTCACCCCTCCACTTT.

The J gene is TRBJ2-1, the V gene TRBV2; 9 bases line up with TRBD1. Germline trimming cut 6 bases from V and 5 bases from J; bases unmatched to any gene: 8. CDR1 and CDR2 from the germline V gene are SNHLY and FYNNEI. The CDR3 covers 15 residues. The CDR3 bases are TGTGCCAGCAGGGTAGAATGGGACAGGGACAATGAGCAGTTCTTC. Translation: CASRVEWDRDNEQFF.

J is TRBJ2-4 and V is TRBV6-5; maybe TRBD1 (6 bases). Trimming took off 7 bases at V and 7 bases at J, with 8 bases between the two ends. Germline assignment: CDR1 MNHEY and CDR2 SVGAGI. This CDR3 spans 11 amino acids. CDR3 protein: CASMRGNIQYF. The DNA for the CDR3 is TGTGCCAGCATGAGGGGGAACATTCAGTACTTC.

This rearrangement joins TRBV6-2 or TRBV6-3 to TRBJ2-2; tentatively, D is TRBD1 (5 bases). Trimming took off 6 bases at V and 4 bases at J, with 12 bases between the two ends. The germline CDR1 and CDR2 sequences are MNHEY and SVGEGT. This CDR3 contains 14 residues. The CDR3 protein is CASSPVRGTGELFF. In nucleotides, the CDR3 is TGTGCCAGCAGCCCCGTTAGGGGCACCGGGGAGCTGTTTTTT.

The chain joins TRBV29-1 to TRBJ2-1, with D maybe TRBD1 (6 bases). The CDR3 length is 13 residues. Germline values: CDR1 SQVTM, CDR2 ANQGSEA. V dropped 7 bases and J dropped 4 bases, with 14 bases sitting between them. The DNA of the CDR3 is TGCAGCGCCTCTAGGGGGTCATACAATGAGCAGTTCTTC. This sequence encodes CSASRGSYNEQFF.

The V call is TRBV19, the J call TRBJ1-1, with D possibly matching TRBD1 (5 bases). With 5 bases removed from V and 11 bases from J, the gap between germline ends came to 15 bases. CDR1 and CDR2 from the germline V gene are LNHDA and SQIVND (reference sequence). This CDR3 region has 12 residues. CDR3 sequence reads: CASSFDARGAFF. The CDR3 DNA reads TGTGCCAGTAGTTTTGATGCGCGGGGGGCTTTCTTT.

The chain employs TRBV6-2 or TRBV6-3 and TRBJ2-1; 10 bases are a match to TRBD2. Germline lookup yields CDR1 MNHEY and CDR2 SVGEGT. The CDR3 has 16 residues. Trimming took 4 bases from V and 7 from J; bases not matched to a gene: 10. The CDR3 loop is CASSFPLSGRGNEQFF. The CDR3 coding sequence is TGTGCCAGCAGTTTCCCCCTGAGCGGGAGGGGGAATGAGCAGTTCTTC.

The V gene is TRBV5-1, the J gene TRBJ2-5; 14 nucleotides agree with TRBD2. Germline lookup yields CDR1 SGHRS and CDR2 YFSETQ. This CDR3 region has 18 residues. Germline trimming cut 4 bases from V and 9 bases from J; bases unmatched to any gene: 17. CDR3 amino acids: CASSPGVGLAGGPGAQYF. The CDR3 DNA follows: TGCGCCAGCAGCCCCGGTGTTGGACTAGCGGGAGGCCCTGGGGCCCAGTACTTC.

The rearrangement joins TRBV11-2 to TRBJ1-3, with D unresolved. Trimming shortened V by 5 bases and J by 6 bases, and 2 bases separated the two germline ends. The V gene's germline CDR1 is SGHAT and CDR2 FQNNGV. The CDR3 runs 10 residues. CDR3 coding DNA: TGTGCCAGCAGCCTAAACACCATATATTTT. As protein: CASSLNTIYF.

This clone was picked up one time. V and J are TRBV10-3 and TRBJ2-2, with a weak D call TRBD1 (5 bases). The germline V gene has CDR1 ENHRY and CDR2 SYGVKD. This CDR3 contains 15 residues. Between the trimmed V and J ends, which lost 9 bases and 4 bases, there was a span of 18 bases. CDR3 DNA sequence: TGTGCCATACCTTGGGGTCAGGACACCACCGGGGAGCTGTTTTTT. Its protein is CAIPWGQDTTGELFF.